This is a list of T cell receptor beta chains from one sample in a study of T cell responses to AZD1222 COVID-19 vaccine. Sequenced by immunoSEQ multiplex PCR; TCRdb stores in-frame clones only, minus some. The sample holds roughly 77,000 clones, roughly 90% seen once. The sequenced sample was peripheral blood, obtained 28 days after the second AZD1222 dose. The receptors come from an adult who received the AZD1222 COVID-19 vaccine. Both conserved end residues are part of each CDR3. The order of the fields is clone size, V gene, J gene, D gene, CDR3 protein, CDR3 DNA. A D gene is named only where the DNA matches it firmly. Clone size is stated in some rows and not others, as once, few, many or a class when expanded.

size: -
V: TRBV5-1
J: TRBJ1-1
D: -
CDR3: CASSLGGGDTEAFF
DNA: TGCGCCAGCAGCTTGGGAGGAGGGGACACTGAAGCTTTCTTT

size: -
V: TRBV6-5
J: TRBJ2-3
D: TRBD2
CDR3: CASRRGGRSSDTQYF
DNA: TGTGCCAGCAGGCGTGGCGGGAGAAGCTCAGATACGCAGTATTTT

size: -
V: TRBV2
J: TRBJ1-5
D: -
CDR3: CASSEPGWDSNQPQHF
DNA: TGTGCCAGCAGTGAACCTGGGTGGGATAGCAATCAGCCCCAGCATTTT

size: -
V: TRBV9
J: TRBJ2-3
D: TRBD2
CDR3: CASSVDQRGPTDTQYF
DNA: TGTGCCAGCAGCGTAGATCAGCGGGGGCCCACAGATACGCAGTATTTT

size: -
V: TRBV6-1
J: TRBJ1-2
D: -
CDR3: CASSDSRGANYGYTF
DNA: TGTGCCAGCAGTGACAGTCGGGGGGCGAACTATGGCTACACCTTC

size: -
V: TRBV6-6
J: TRBJ2-5
D: -
CDR3: CASSYRDQETQYF
DNA: TGTGCCAGCAGTTACCGGGACCAAGAGACCCAGTACTTC

size: few
V: TRBV29-1
J: TRBJ2-2
D: -
CDR3: CSVKQGVETGELFF
DNA: TGCAGCGTGAAACAGGGAGTGGAGACCGGGGAGCTGTTTTTT

size: -
V: TRBV19
J: TRBJ1-1
D: -
CDR3: CASSTTAEAFF
DNA: TGTGCCAGTAGTACGACAGCTGAAGCTTTCTTT

size: -
V: TRBV19
J: TRBJ2-7
D: TRBD1
CDR3: CASSQRQGYEQYF
DNA: TGTGCCAGTAGTCAACGACAGGGCTACGAGCAGTACTTC

size: -
V: TRBV6-7
J: TRBJ2-3
D: TRBD1
CDR3: CASSSLPTGESSTDTQYF
DNA: TGTGCCAGCAGTTCCCTACCTACAGGGGAGTCCAGCACAGATACGCAGTATTTT

size: -
V: TRBV11-1
J: TRBJ1-1
D: -
CDR3: CASSRSSNLGTEAFF
DNA: TGTGCCAGCAGCCGCTCCTCGAATTTAGGCACTGAAGCTTTCTTT

size: -
V: TRBV5-1
J: TRBJ2-1
D: TRBD2
CDR3: CASRRSSGNYNEQFF
DNA: TGCGCCAGCAGACGCTCCAGCGGGAACTACAATGAGCAGTTCTTC

size: -
V: TRBV19
J: TRBJ1-1
D: -
CDR3: CASSSMTGGTEAFF
DNA: TGTGCCAGTAGTTCCATGACAGGCGGCACTGAAGCTTTCTTT